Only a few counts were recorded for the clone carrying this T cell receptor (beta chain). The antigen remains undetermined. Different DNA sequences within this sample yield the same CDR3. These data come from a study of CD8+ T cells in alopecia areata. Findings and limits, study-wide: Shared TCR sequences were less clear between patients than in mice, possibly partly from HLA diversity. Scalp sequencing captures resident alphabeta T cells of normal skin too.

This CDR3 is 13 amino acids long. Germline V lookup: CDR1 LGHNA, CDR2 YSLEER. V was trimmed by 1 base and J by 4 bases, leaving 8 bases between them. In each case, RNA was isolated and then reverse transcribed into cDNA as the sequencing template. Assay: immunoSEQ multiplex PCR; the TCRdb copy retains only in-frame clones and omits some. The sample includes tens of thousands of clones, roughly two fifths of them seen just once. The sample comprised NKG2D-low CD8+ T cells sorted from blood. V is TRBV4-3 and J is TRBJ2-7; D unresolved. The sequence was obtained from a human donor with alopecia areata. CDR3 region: CASSQGSGYEQYF. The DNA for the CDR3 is TGCGCCAGCAGCCAAGGGTCGGGTTACGAGCAGTACTTC.